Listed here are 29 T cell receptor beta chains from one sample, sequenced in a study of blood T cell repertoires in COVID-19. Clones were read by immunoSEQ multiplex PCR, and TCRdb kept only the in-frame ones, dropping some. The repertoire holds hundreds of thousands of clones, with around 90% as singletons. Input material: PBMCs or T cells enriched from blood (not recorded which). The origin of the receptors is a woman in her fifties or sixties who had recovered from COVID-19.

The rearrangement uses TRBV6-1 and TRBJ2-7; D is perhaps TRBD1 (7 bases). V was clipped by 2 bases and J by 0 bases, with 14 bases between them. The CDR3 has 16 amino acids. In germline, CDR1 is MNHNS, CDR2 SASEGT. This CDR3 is CASSEIRRDSSYEQYF. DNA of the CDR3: TGTGCCAGCAGTGAAATTAGGAGGGACAGCTCCTACGAGCAGTACTTC.

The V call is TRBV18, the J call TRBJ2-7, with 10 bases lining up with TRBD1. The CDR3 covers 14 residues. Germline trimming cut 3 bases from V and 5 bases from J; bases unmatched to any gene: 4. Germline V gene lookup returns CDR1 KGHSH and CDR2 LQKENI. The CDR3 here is CASSPGQGPHEQYF. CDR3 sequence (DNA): TGTGCCAGCTCACCGGGACAGGGGCCCCACGAGCAGTACTTC.

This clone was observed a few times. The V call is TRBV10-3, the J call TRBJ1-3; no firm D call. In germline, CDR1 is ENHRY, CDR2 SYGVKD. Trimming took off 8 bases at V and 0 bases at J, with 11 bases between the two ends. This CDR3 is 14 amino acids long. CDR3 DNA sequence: TGTGCCATCCGCGAGCGCCTCTCTGGAAACACCATATATTTT. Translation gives CAIRERLSGNTIYF.

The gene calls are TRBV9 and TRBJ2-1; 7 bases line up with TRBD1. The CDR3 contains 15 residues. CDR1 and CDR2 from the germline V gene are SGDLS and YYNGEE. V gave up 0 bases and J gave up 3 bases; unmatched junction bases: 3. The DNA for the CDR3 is TGTGCCAGCAGCGTAGGGCAGGGGGTCTACAATGAGCAGTTCTTC. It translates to CASSVGQGVYNEQFF.

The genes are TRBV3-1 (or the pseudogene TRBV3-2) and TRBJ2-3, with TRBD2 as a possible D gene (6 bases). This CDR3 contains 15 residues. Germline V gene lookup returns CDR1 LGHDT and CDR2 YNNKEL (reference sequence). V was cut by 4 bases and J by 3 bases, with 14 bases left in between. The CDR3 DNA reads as TGTGCCAGCAGCCCAGGGTCGGCGGGGACAGATACGCAGTATTTT. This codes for CASSPGSAGTDTQYF.

This chain's CDR3 is CSVQAIGTDTQYF. DNA for the CDR3: TGCAGCGTTCAAGCCATAGGCACAGATACGCAGTATTTT. The chain carries TRBV29-1 and TRBJ2-3; D not resolved. The CDR3 length is 13 residues. V was shortened by 5 bases and J by 1 base, with 10 bases between the two germline ends. CDR1 and CDR2 from the germline V gene are SQVTM and ANQGSEA.

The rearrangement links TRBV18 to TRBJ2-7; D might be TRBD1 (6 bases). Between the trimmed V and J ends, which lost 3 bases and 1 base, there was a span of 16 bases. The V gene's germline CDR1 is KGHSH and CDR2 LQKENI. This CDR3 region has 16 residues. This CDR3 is CASSPYTGTLSYEQYF. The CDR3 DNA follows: TGTGCCAGCTCACCCTATACCGGGACACTATCCTACGAGCAGTACTTC.

The CDR3 is CASSLGLTTTNEKLFF. DNA of the CDR3: TGTGCCAGCAGCCTGGGGCTAACAACGACTAATGAAAAACTGTTTTTT. The chain links TRBV3-1 (or the pseudogene TRBV3-2) to TRBJ1-4, with D possibly matching TRBD1 (5 bases). CDR1 is LGHDT and CDR2 is YNNKEL in the germline V gene (reference sequence). The CDR3 length is 16 residues. Trimming shortened V by 4 bases and J by 2 bases, and 14 bases separated the two germline ends.

The CDR3: CASSPDKVMNTEAFF. The CDR3 DNA reads TGTGCCAGCAGCCCCGACAAAGTCATGAACACTGAAGCTTTCTTT. The chain carries TRBV5-8 and TRBJ1-1; D is uncertain. From germline, CDR1 is SGHTS and CDR2 YDEGEE. V was clipped by 4 bases and J by 0 bases, with 13 bases between them. The CDR3 extends over 15 amino acids.

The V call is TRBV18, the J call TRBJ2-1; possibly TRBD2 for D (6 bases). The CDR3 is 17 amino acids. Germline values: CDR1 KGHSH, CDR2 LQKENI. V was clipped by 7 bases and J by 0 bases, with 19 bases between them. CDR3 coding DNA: TGTGCCAGCTTCCCTTGGCGGGGCCTAAGCTCCTACAATGAGCAGTTCTTC. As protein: CASFPWRGLSSYNEQFF. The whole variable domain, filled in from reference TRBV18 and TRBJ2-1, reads NAGVMQNPRHLVRRRGQEARLRCSPMKGHSHVYWYRQLPEEGLKFMVYLQKENIIDESGMPKERFSAEFPKEGPSILRIQQVVRGDSAAYFCASFPWRGLSSYNEQFFGPGTRLTVL.

CDR3 DNA sequence: TGTGCCAGCAGCGCCCACCAGGGGCTGAACTATGGCTACACCTTC. Translated, it gives CASSAHQGLNYGYTF. J is TRBJ1-2 and V is TRBV3-1 (or the pseudogene TRBV3-2); D is perhaps TRBD1 (6 bases). Germline V gene data show CDR1 as LGHDT and CDR2 as YNNKEL (reference sequence). The V end was cut by 5 bases, the J end by 2 bases, with 15 bases between. The CDR3 has 15 residues.

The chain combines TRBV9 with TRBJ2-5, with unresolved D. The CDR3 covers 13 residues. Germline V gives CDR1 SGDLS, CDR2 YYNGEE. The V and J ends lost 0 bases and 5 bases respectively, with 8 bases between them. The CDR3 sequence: CASSVATEETQYF. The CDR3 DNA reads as TGTGCCAGCAGCGTAGCTACAGAGGAGACCCAGTACTTC.

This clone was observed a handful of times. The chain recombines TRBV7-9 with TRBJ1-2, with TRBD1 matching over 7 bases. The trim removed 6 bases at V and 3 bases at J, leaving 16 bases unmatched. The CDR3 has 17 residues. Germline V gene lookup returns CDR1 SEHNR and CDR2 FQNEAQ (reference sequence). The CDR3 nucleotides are TGTGCCAGCAGAAAATTCTTTAGGGGACAGCGAGACTATGGCTACACCTTC. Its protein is CASRKFFRGQRDYGYTF. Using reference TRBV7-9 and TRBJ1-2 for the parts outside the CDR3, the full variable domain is DTGVSQNPRHKITKRGQNVTFRCDPISEHNRLYWYRQTLGQGPEFLTYFQNEAQLEKSRLLSDRFSAERPKGSFSTLEIQRTEQGDSAMYLCASRKFFRGQRDYGYTFGSGTRLTVV.

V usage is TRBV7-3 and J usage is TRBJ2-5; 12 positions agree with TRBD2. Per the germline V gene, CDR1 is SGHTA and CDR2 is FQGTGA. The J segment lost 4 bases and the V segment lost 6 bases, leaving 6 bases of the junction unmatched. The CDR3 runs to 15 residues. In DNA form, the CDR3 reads TGTGCCAGCAGTCTAGCGGGAGGGCCCCCAGAGACCCAGTACTTC. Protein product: CASSLAGGPPETQYF.

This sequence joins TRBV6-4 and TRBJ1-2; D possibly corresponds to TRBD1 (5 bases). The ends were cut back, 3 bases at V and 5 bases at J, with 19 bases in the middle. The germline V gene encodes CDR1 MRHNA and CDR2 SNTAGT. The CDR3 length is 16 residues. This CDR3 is CASSEPQGESKYGYTF. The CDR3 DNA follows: TGTGCCAGCAGTGAACCGCAGGGTGAAAGTAAGTATGGCTACACCTTC.

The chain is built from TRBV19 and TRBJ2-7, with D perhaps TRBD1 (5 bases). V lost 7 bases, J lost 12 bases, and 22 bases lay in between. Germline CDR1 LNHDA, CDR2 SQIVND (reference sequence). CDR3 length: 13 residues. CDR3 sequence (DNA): TGTGCCAGTATCAATCCCCAATCAGGGCTACCGTACTTC. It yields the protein CASINPQSGLPYF.

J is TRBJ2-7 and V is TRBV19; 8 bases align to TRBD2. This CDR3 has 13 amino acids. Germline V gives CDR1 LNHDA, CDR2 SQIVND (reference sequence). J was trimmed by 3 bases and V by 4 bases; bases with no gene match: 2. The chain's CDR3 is CASSTGLDYEQYF. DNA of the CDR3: TGTGCCAGTAGTACGGGACTAGACTACGAGCAGTACTTC.

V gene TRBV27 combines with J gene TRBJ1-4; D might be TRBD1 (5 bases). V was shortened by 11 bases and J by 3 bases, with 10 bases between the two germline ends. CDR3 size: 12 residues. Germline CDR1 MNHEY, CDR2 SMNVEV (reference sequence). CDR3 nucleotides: TGTGCCTCGGGGGGGTCTAATGAAAAACTGTTTTTT. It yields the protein CASGGSNEKLFF.

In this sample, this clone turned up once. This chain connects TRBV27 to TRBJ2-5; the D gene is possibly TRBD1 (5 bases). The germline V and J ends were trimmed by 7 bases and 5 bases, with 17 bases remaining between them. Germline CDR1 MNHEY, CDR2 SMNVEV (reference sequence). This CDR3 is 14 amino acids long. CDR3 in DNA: TGTGCCAGCACATGGTGGACAATCGGGGAGACCCAGTACTTC. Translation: CASTWWTIGETQYF.

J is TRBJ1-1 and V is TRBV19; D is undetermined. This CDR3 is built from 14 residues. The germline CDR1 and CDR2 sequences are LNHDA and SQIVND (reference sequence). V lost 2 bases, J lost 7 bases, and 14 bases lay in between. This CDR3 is CASSITSGLYEAFF. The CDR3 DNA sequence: TGTGCCAGTAGTATAACGTCAGGCCTATATGAAGCTTTCTTT.

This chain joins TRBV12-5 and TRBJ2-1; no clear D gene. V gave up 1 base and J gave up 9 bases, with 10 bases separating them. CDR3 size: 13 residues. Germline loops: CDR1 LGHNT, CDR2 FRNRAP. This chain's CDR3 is CASGLGAATEQFF. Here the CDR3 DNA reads TGTGCTAGTGGTTTGGGGGCAGCCACTGAGCAGTTCTTC.

CDR3 nucleotide sequence: TGTGCCAGCAGTTTCACATCGGGAGGAACGATCCACGAGCAGTACTTC. This translates into CASSFTSGGTIHEQYF. The rearrangement links TRBV28 to TRBJ2-7, with TRBD2 matching over 7 bases. V shed 3 bases and J 5 bases; nucleotides not matched to a gene: 13. This CDR3 spans 16 amino acids. The germline V gene encodes CDR1 MDHEN and CDR2 SYDVKM.

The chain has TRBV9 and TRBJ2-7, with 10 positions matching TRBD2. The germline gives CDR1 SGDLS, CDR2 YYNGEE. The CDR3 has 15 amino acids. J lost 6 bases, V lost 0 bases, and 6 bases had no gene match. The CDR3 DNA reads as TGTGCCAGCAGCGTAGGACTAGCGGGTCTCTCCGAGCAGTACTTC. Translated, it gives CASSVGLAGLSEQYF.

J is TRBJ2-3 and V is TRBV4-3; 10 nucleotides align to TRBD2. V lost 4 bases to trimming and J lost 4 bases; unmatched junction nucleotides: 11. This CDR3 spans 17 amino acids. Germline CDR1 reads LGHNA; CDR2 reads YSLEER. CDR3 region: CASSLDASGSLPDTQYF. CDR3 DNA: TGCGCCAGCAGCCTTGACGCTAGCGGGAGTCTTCCAGATACGCAGTATTTT.

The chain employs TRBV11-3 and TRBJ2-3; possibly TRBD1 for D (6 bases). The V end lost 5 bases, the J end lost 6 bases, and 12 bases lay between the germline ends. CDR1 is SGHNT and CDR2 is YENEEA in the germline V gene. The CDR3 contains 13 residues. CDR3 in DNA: TGTGCCAGCAGCCCGACCAGGGGTGATACGCAGTATTTT. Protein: CASSPTRGDTQYF. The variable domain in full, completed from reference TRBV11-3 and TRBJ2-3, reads EAGVVQSPRYKIIEKKQPVAFWCNPISGHNTLYWYLQNLGQGPELLIRYENEEAVDDSQLPKDRFSAERLKGVDSTLKIQPAELGDSAVYLCASSPTRGDTQYFGPGTRLTVL.

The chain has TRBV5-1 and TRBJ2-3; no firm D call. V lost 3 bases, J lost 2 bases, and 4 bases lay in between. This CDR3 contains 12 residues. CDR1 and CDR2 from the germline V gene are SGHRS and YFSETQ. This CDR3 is CASSYTTDTQYF. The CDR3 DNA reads TGCGCCAGCAGCTACACCACAGATACGCAGTATTTT.

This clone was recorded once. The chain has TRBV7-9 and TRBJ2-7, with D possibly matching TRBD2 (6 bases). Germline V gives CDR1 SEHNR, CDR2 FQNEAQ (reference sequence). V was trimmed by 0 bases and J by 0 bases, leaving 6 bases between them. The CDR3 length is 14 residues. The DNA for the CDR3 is TGTGCCAGCAGCTTAGCTAGCGGCTCCTACGAGCAGTACTTC. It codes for CASSLASGSYEQYF. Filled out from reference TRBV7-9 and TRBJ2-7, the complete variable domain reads DTGVSQNPRHKITKRGQNVTFRCDPISEHNRLYWYRQTLGQGPEFLTYFQNEAQLEKSRLLSDRFSAERPKGSFSTLEIQRTEQGDSAMYLCASSLASGSYEQYFGPGTRLTVT.

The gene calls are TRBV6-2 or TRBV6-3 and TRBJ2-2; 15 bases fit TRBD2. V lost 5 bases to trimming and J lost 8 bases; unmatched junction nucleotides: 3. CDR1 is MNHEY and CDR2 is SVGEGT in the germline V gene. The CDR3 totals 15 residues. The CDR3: CASSPGLAGGGELFF. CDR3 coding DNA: TGTGCCAGCAGTCCGGGACTAGCGGGAGGAGGGGAGCTGTTTTTT.

CDR3 sequence: CASSAGTGYGYTF. The CDR3 bases are TGTGCCAGTAGTGCCGGGACAGGGTATGGCTACACCTTC. This rearrangement joins TRBV19 to TRBJ1-2; 9 bases match TRBD1. The trim removed 5 bases at V and 5 bases at J, leaving 3 bases unmatched. This CDR3 is 13 amino acids long. Germline loops: CDR1 LNHDA, CDR2 SQIVND (reference sequence).